This T cell receptor beta chain was identified during a study of OX40 agonist ivuxolimab in advanced cancers. Study-level background: Previous treatment with anti-PD-1, anti-PD-L1 or anti-CTLA-4 therapy was allowed; more than 35% had received some. Partial responses were achieved by three patients: one hepatocellular carcinoma, two cutaneous melanoma.

Data came from immunoSEQ multiplex PCR; TCRdb stores just in-frame clones and leaves some out. The sample holds more than 85,000 clones, about nine tenths seen once. Trimming removed 4 bases at V and 13 bases at J, with 14 bases between. CDR3 size: 12 residues. Germline lookup yields CDR1 MDHEN and CDR2 SYDVKM. Study findings and constraints: The mean number of expanded clones was higher in CD8+ T cells than in CD4+. Nonresponders included some who also had low normalized T-cell clonal expansion.

In regard to this clone: Its cognate antigen is unknown.

This TCR derives from an adult with an advanced solid tumor such as melanoma, head and neck, liver or kidney cancer. This chain joins TRBV28 and TRBJ2-1; D possibly corresponds to TRBD1 (6 bases). The sequenced sample was CD4+ or CD8+ T cells sorted from blood, obtained in a trial of the OX40 agonist ivuxolimab. Written as DNA, the CDR3 is TGTGCCAGCAGTTATCACAGGACAGTTCAGTTCTTC. Residues: CASSYHRTVQFF.